Listed below are T cell receptor beta chains from one sample, sequenced in a study of PD-1 blockade in classical Hodgkin lymphoma. Here immunoSEQ multiplex PCR was the method, and the copy in TCRdb shows in-frame clones only, minus some. The sample has some 34,000 clones, around 68% seen once. The sequencing used peripheral blood mononuclear cells (PBMCs), collected before the fourth cycle of nivolumab. These receptors were taken from a human donor with classical Hodgkin lymphoma. Both conserved end residues are part of each CDR3. The D gene is left open where the match is weak. For some rows the clone size is stated as once, few or many, or as a class when expanded; others skip it.

.,TRBJ2-7,TRBV11-2,.,TGTGCCAGCAGCTCCCCCAACGGGGGAGCCTACGAGCAGTACTTC,CASSSPNGGAYEQYF
.,TRBJ1-1,TRBV11-1,.,TGTGCCAGCAGCTTAGGGATTTTGGGGCCCCGCGAAGCTTTCTTT,CASSLGILGPREAFF
TRBD2,TRBJ2-1,TRBV7-2,.,TGTGCCAGCAGTTATACTAGCGCCTTAAATGAGCAGTTCTTC,CASSYTSALNEQFF
.,TRBJ2-2,TRBV2,.,TGTGCCAGCAGTGATTTCATCGGAGTTTGGGGCGGGGAGCTGTTTTTT,CASSDFIGVWGGELFF
.,TRBJ1-1,TRBV25-1,.,TGTGCCAGCATCGGGAACACTGAAGCTTTCTTT,CASIGNTEAFF
.,TRBJ1-1,TRBV9,.,TGTGCCAGCAGCGGAGGGTTGGACACTGAAGCTTTCTTT,CASSGGLDTEAFF
TRBD1,TRBJ2-5,TRBV7-7,.,TGTGCTAGCAGCTACGGGACAGCGCGAACCCAGTACTTC,CASSYGTARTQYF
.,TRBJ1-5,TRBV4-1,.,TGCGCCAGCAGCCAAGACAGGACAGCCCAGCCCCAGCATTTT,CASSQDRTAQPQHF
TRBD2,TRBJ2-3,TRBV11-1,.,TGTGCCAGCAGCTTAGTTCCGGGTTCGACTAGCGGGAGTCGGGATACGCAGTATTTT,CASSLVPGSTSGSRDTQYF
.,TRBJ1-3,TRBV6-6,.,TGTGCCAGCAGTTCCGTTACGGGGGCTGGAAACACCATATATTTT,CASSSVTGAGNTIYF
TRBD1,TRBJ1-2,TRBV4-3,.,TGCGCCAGCAGCCAAGTGGAAGCCAGGGGGCGCTCGGGCTACACCTTC,CASSQVEARGRSGYTF
TRBD2,TRBJ2-4,TRBV19,.,TGTGCCAGTAGTATTCTAGCGGGAGGTGATTGGAACATTCAGTACTTC,CASSILAGGDWNIQYF
.,TRBJ2-7,TRBV28,.,TGTGCCAGCAGTTATCAGGGGTACGAGCAGTACTTC,CASSYQGYEQYF
.,TRBJ1-2,TRBV5-6,.,TGTGCCAGCAGCCATCCCGTATCTACATGGATTAGGGCCGATGGCTACACCTTC,CASSHPVSTWIRADGYTF
.,TRBJ1-5,TRBV5-1,once,TGCGCCAGCAGCCCGCAGGGGCAGCCCCAGCATTTT,CASSPQGQPQHF
TRBD1,TRBJ2-1,TRBV6-5,.,TGTGCCAGCAGTTCATGGGACAGCTACAATGAGCAGTTCTTC,CASSSWDSYNEQFF
TRBD2,TRBJ2-1,TRBV9,.,TGTGCCAGCAGCGTAGAGTCGGGGGGGCCGTCGAATGAGCAGTTCTTC,CASSVESGGPSNEQFF
.,TRBJ1-5,TRBV5-1,few,TGCGCCAGCAGCTTGGACGGCAGGGAAGAACAGCCCCAGCATTTT,CASSLDGREEQPQHF
.,TRBJ1-6,TRBV7-8,.,TGTGCCAGCAGCTTCCCAATCCTAAGTTCACCCCTCCACTTT,CASSFPILSSPLHF
TRBD2,TRBJ2-1,TRBV7-8,.,TGTGCCAGCAGCTTAGCCTTTGATGGAGAGGCGAACGGGAGGGCCCTCAATGAGCAGTTCTTC,CASSLAFDGEANGRALNEQFF
.,TRBJ2-7,TRBV30,few,TGTGCCTGGAGTGGTCTAGACGGGGAAAGGGACGAGCAGTACTTC,CAWSGLDGERDEQYF
.,TRBJ1-2,TRBV9,large,TGTGCCAGCAGCGGACGAGGGGGGGACTATGGCTACACCTTC,CASSGRGGDYGYTF
.,TRBJ1-6,TRBV6-5,few,TGTGCCAGCAGTTTCTACCTCATAAATTCACCCCTCCACTTT,CASSFYLINSPLHF
.,TRBJ2-1,TRBV7-6,.,TGTGCCAGCAGCTTAGAGCCCATCCCCGGCAATGAGCAGTTCTTC,CASSLEPIPGNEQFF
.,TRBJ2-3,TRBV14,few,TGTGCCAGCAGCCAAGTGGGCTTACACACAGATACGCAGTATTTT,CASSQVGLHTDTQYF
TRBD2,TRBJ2-3,TRBV6-4,.,TGTGCCAGCAGTGACTCCCAGACTAGCGGGAGGGTAACAGATACGCAGTATTTT,CASSDSQTSGRVTDTQYF
.,TRBJ2-5,TRBV6-1,.,TGTGCCAGCAGAACAGGGCGAGCAGGGGAGACCCAGTACTTC,CASRTGRAGETQYF
.,TRBJ2-1,TRBV18,.,TGTGCCAGCTCACTCATCGACAGTTACAATGAGCAGTTCTTC,CASSLIDSYNEQFF
TRBD1,TRBJ2-2,TRBV7-9,.,TGTGCCAGCAGCCCTCCGGGACAGGGAAGCACCGGGGAGCTGTTTTTT,CASSPPGQGSTGELFF
.,TRBJ1-1,TRBV6-5,.,TGTGCCAGCAGTTACGCTACAGGGAACACTGAAGCTTTCTTT,CASSYATGNTEAFF
TRBD2,TRBJ2-1,TRBV27,.,TGTGCCAGCAGTAGGACTAGCGGGAGGCTCAATGAGCAGTTCTTC,CASSRTSGRLNEQFF
.,TRBJ1-5,TRBV7-2,few,TGTGCCAGCAGCCCCCAAGGGGCAGGACAGCATTTT,CASSPQGAGQHF
TRBD1,TRBJ2-7,TRBV5-1,once,TGCGCCAGCAGCCGGCCACAAGGGACAGGGGGCTTACTCAGCTCCTACGAGCAGTACTTC,CASSRPQGTGGLLSSYEQYF
TRBD1,TRBJ1-6,TRBV6-1,.,TGTGCCAGCAGTGAAGTACAGGGGGTTTCACCCCTCCACTTT,CASSEVQGVSPLHF
.,TRBJ1-1,TRBV7-2,.,TGTGCCAGCCAACCGAGGGGCGCTAACACTGAAGCTTTCTTT,CASQPRGANTEAFF
TRBD2,TRBJ2-1,TRBV9,few,TGTGCCAGCAGCGTAGGACTAGCTCCACCATTATACAATGAGCAGTTCTTC,CASSVGLAPPLYNEQFF
TRBD1,TRBJ2-7,TRBV7-9,.,TGTGCCAGCAGCTCCGGGACAGGGGTCTACTACGAGCAGTACTTC,CASSSGTGVYYEQYF
.,TRBJ2-5,TRBV7-7,.,TGTGCCAGCAGCTTAACTCTGGGTAGGCCCCCCCGGGGGACCCAGTACTTC,CASSLTLGRPPRGTQYF
TRBD1,TRBJ1-6,TRBV28,.,TGTGCCAGCAGCCCCCGAAAGGGACAGAGGGACTTT,CASSPRKGQRDF
TRBD1,TRBJ2-1,TRBV5-8,.,TGTGCCAGCAGCTTACAGGGGGCCATTAGGGGACAGTTCTTC,CASSLQGAIRGQFF
TRBD2,TRBJ2-5,TRBV25-1,.,TGTGCCAGCAGTGAATCCCCTAGCGGGAGTTTGGAGACCCAGTACTTC,CASSESPSGSLETQYF
.,TRBJ1-1,TRBV7-3,.,TGTGCCAGCAGCTTTGAGGGCGACACTGAAGCTTTCTTT,CASSFEGDTEAFF